The clone carrying this TCR beta chain was picked up a small number of times. These data belong to a study of blood T cells in healthy people across ages. Trimming stripped 4 bases from V and 8 bases from J, with 6 bases between. CDR1 and CDR2 from the germline V gene are SQVTM and ANQGSEA. The CDR3 extends over 10 amino acids. In each sample, at least 7 million PBMCs were isolated. Then a second PCR, running about 6 to 11 cycles, was carried out with a sample-barcoded 5' primer and a J-beta primer mix. Using its own MiXCR run on the 5' RACE reads, TCRdb lists one record per CDR3 protein. The table includes 1 million to 1.2 million distinct CDR3 sequences, 35% to 40% detected once.

The sequence derives from a man aged 18 to 30 in good health. Input material: blood. The rearrangement joins TRBV29-1 to TRBJ2-4, with D possibly TRBD2 on 5 matching bases. The CDR3 protein is CSVVRDIQYF. The CDR3 bases are TGCAGCGTTGTGAGGGACATTCAGTACTTC.